This T cell receptor beta chain appears in the sequencing data of a study of cytotoxic CD8 clonotypes in ibrutinib-treated CLL. Profiling relied on immunoSEQ multiplex PCR, and the TCRdb table lists in-frame clones only, not all of them. Seen here are 52,000 or so clones, roughly 85% observed once, and the top ten hold over 20%. Genomic DNA in a quantity of about 2.1 micrograms was derived from cryopreserved PBMCs for TCR beta libraries. Losses at the gene ends were 6 bases for V and 4 bases for J; bases not matched to a gene: 7. The CDR3 length is 16 residues. The germline gives CDR1 MNHEY, CDR2 SMNVEV (reference sequence).

The material was PBMCs, obtained after 24 months of ibrutinib treatment. The TCR was taken from a human donor with chronic lymphocytic leukemia. The rearrangement uses TRBV27 and TRBJ2-1; the match to TRBD2 covers 12 bases. CDR3 nucleotides: TGTGCCAGCAGCATTTCGACTAGCGGGAGTTACAATGAGCAGTTCTTC. It encodes CASSISTSGSYNEQFF.